The 3 T cell receptor beta chains given below trace back to one sample, sequenced in a study of a mutant IDH1 vaccine in newly diagnosed glioma. As for time point: baseline, week 1 (first vaccination visit). The sample's treatment: pre-vaccination baseline after standard-of-care therapy. Repertoires were generated with immunoSEQ multiplex PCR, while TCRdb's copy carries only in-frame clones and drops some. The sample consists of around 87,000 clones, approximately 83% of them appearing once. Sequenced here: PBMCs, sampled from a glioma patient treated with radiotherapy, temozolomide or both. The receptors were gathered from a woman aged 50 to 65 with glioma.

The chain couples TRBV4-1 to TRBJ1-2; D is unclear. Trimming cost V 0 bases and J 3 bases, with 14 bases left between them. The germline gives CDR1 MGHRA, CDR2 YSYEKL. The CDR3 has 16 residues. Here the CDR3 DNA reads TGCGCCAGCAGCCAAGAGATTACGGGGTACTACTATGGCTACACCTTC. This codes for CASSQEITGYYYGYTF.

The chain recombines TRBV29-1 with TRBJ1-3; D remains ambiguous. Germline CDR1 SQVTM, CDR2 ANQGSEA. CDR3 length equals 12 residues. V was trimmed by 6 bases and J by 0 bases, leaving 6 bases between them. As DNA, the CDR3 is TGCAGCGTGACCAGCTCTGGAAACACCATATATTTT. Protein sequence: CSVTSSGNTIYF.

The chain uses TRBV5-6 and TRBJ2-7; the match to TRBD1 covers 8 bases. Germline CDR1 is SGHDT and CDR2 is YYEEEE. The ends lost 0 bases at V and 2 bases at J; junction bases unmatched: 4. The CDR3 contains 15 residues. The CDR3 here is CASSLGDRGTYEQYF. The CDR3 DNA follows: TGTGCCAGCAGCTTGGGCGACAGGGGCACCTACGAGCAGTACTTC.